A selection of T cell receptor beta chains follows, all from one sample in a study of blood T cell repertoires in COVID-19. Profiling relied on immunoSEQ multiplex PCR, and the TCRdb table lists in-frame clones only, not all of them. In the table there are about 320,000 clones, just over 85% of which are singletons. Sequencing was performed on PBMCs or T cells enriched from blood (not recorded which). The source of these receptors is a young woman who had recovered from COVID-19. Both conserved end residues are part of each CDR3. The order of the fields is CDR3 DNA, CDR3 protein, V gene, D gene, clone size, J gene. D genes are given only for firm matches. Clone size is stated in some rows and not others, as once, few, many or a class when expanded.

CDR3 DNA: TGCAGCGTGGAGCTCCGGGACAGGGATATAGTATTAGATGGCTACACCTTC
CDR3 protein: CSVELRDRDIVLDGYTF
V gene: TRBV29-1
D gene: TRBD1
clone size: -
J gene: TRBJ1-2

CDR3 DNA: TGCGCCAGCAGCGAAGAGAGCCTAGCGGCCTCGATACAAGTCGAGCAGTTCTTC
CDR3 protein: CASSEESLAASIQVEQFF
V gene: TRBV4-1
D gene: TRBD2
clone size: once
J gene: TRBJ2-1

CDR3 DNA: TGTGCCATCAGTATGGACAGCTCCTACGAGCAGTACTTC
CDR3 protein: CAISMDSSYEQYF
V gene: TRBV10-3
D gene: -
clone size: -
J gene: TRBJ2-7

CDR3 DNA: TGTGCCAGCAGCGTACAGGGGTCAGTGGGTACGCAGTATTTT
CDR3 protein: CASSVQGSVGTQYF
V gene: TRBV9
D gene: -
clone size: -
J gene: TRBJ2-3

CDR3 DNA: TGTGCCAGCTCACCCGGACAGGGGAGGGCTGAAGCTTTCTTT
CDR3 protein: CASSPGQGRAEAFF
V gene: TRBV18
D gene: TRBD1
clone size: -
J gene: TRBJ1-1

CDR3 DNA: TGTGCCAGTAGTATAGAAAGCATGCAGCCCCAGCATTTT
CDR3 protein: CASSIESMQPQHF
V gene: TRBV19
D gene: -
clone size: -
J gene: TRBJ1-5

CDR3 DNA: TGTGCCAGCAGTTCTGACTTCAATCAGCCCCAGCATTTT
CDR3 protein: CASSSDFNQPQHF
V gene: TRBV12-3/TRBV12-4
D gene: -
clone size: -
J gene: TRBJ1-5

CDR3 DNA: TGTGCCTGGGCTAAGGGGTTCATGAACACTGAAGCTTTCTTT
CDR3 protein: CAWAKGFMNTEAFF
V gene: TRBV30
D gene: -
clone size: -
J gene: TRBJ1-1

CDR3 DNA: TGTGCCAGCAGCACGTGGACAGCCTGGAGCTCCTACAATGAGCAGTTCTTC
CDR3 protein: CASSTWTAWSSYNEQFF
V gene: TRBV11-2
D gene: -
clone size: few
J gene: TRBJ2-1

CDR3 DNA: TGTGCCACCAGCAGCCAGGGCGGCACAGATACGCAGTATTTT
CDR3 protein: CATSSQGGTDTQYF
V gene: TRBV15
D gene: -
clone size: -
J gene: TRBJ2-3

CDR3 DNA: TGTGCCAGCAGTCCACGCCGACAGGAGCACACCGGGGAGCTGTTTTTT
CDR3 protein: CASSPRRQEHTGELFF
V gene: TRBV2
D gene: -
clone size: -
J gene: TRBJ2-2

CDR3 DNA: TGCGCCAGCAGCCCCGGACTTTCCACAGATACGCAGTATTTT
CDR3 protein: CASSPGLSTDTQYF
V gene: TRBV5-1
D gene: -
clone size: -
J gene: TRBJ2-3

CDR3 DNA: TGTGCCAGCAGCGTCTCCGGGACAGGGCCCCTGAATGAGCAGTTCTTC
CDR3 protein: CASSVSGTGPLNEQFF
V gene: TRBV9
D gene: TRBD1
clone size: -
J gene: TRBJ2-1

CDR3 DNA: TGTGCCAGCAGCGGCCGGACTAGCGGGAGGAGGGTCGGGGAGCTGTTTTTT
CDR3 protein: CASSGRTSGRRVGELFF
V gene: TRBV3-1/TRBV3-2
D gene: TRBD2
clone size: -
J gene: TRBJ2-2

CDR3 DNA: TGTGCCAGCAGCCCCTCGGGAGCGGGGGGGCCTTCGGATACGCAGTATTTT
CDR3 protein: CASSPSGAGGPSDTQYF
V gene: TRBV4-2
D gene: TRBD2
clone size: -
J gene: TRBJ2-3

CDR3 DNA: TGTGCCAGCAGTTCCGGGACAGGGGGCACTGAAGCTTTCTTT
CDR3 protein: CASSSGTGGTEAFF
V gene: TRBV6-5
D gene: TRBD1
clone size: -
J gene: TRBJ1-1

CDR3 DNA: TGTGCCAGCTCAATCGGACTAGCGGGAGTGAGGAGCGGGGAGCTGTTTTTT
CDR3 protein: CASSIGLAGVRSGELFF
V gene: TRBV19
D gene: TRBD2
clone size: -
J gene: TRBJ2-2

CDR3 DNA: TGTGCCAGCAGCCCACCGCAGAACAGGGGGCCGAACACTGAAGCTTTCTTT
CDR3 protein: CASSPPQNRGPNTEAFF
V gene: TRBV7-9
D gene: TRBD1
clone size: -
J gene: TRBJ1-1

CDR3 DNA: TGTGCCAGCAGCTCGGATTCGGGGGAGCAGTACTTC
CDR3 protein: CASSSDSGEQYF
V gene: TRBV11-2
D gene: -
clone size: -
J gene: TRBJ2-7

CDR3 DNA: TGTGCCAGCAGCTTAGAGCCGGGAAGGGATGGCTACACCTTC
CDR3 protein: CASSLEPGRDGYTF
V gene: TRBV7-6
D gene: -
clone size: -
J gene: TRBJ1-2

CDR3 DNA: TGTGCCAGCAGCGGAGCCGGGACAGGTCCCTACAATGAGCAGTTCTTC
CDR3 protein: CASSGAGTGPYNEQFF
V gene: TRBV7-8
D gene: TRBD1
clone size: -
J gene: TRBJ2-1

CDR3 DNA: TGTGCCACCAACGAAGCGGGAGTTGAGGACGAGCAGTACTTC
CDR3 protein: CATNEAGVEDEQYF
V gene: TRBV15
D gene: TRBD2
clone size: -
J gene: TRBJ2-7

CDR3 DNA: TGCGCCAGCAGAACAGGAGAACACGAGCAGTACTTC
CDR3 protein: CASRTGEHEQYF
V gene: TRBV5-1
D gene: -
clone size: -
J gene: TRBJ2-7

CDR3 DNA: TGTGCCAGCAGCTTACAGACAGGGACAGATACGCAGTATTTT
CDR3 protein: CASSLQTGTDTQYF
V gene: TRBV11-3
D gene: TRBD1
clone size: -
J gene: TRBJ2-3

CDR3 DNA: TGTGCCAGCAGCCCAACGACAGGGGCAGGGGGAGGCTACACCTTC
CDR3 protein: CASSPTTGAGGGYTF
V gene: TRBV5-8
D gene: TRBD1
clone size: -
J gene: TRBJ1-2

CDR3 DNA: TGTGCCAGTAGTATTCGGGGTAGCTATGGCTACACCTTC
CDR3 protein: CASSIRGSYGYTF
V gene: TRBV19
D gene: -
clone size: -
J gene: TRBJ1-2

CDR3 DNA: TGTGCCAGCTCACTACAGGGCCAGGGGGCGACGGATGAGCAGTTCTTC
CDR3 protein: CASSLQGQGATDEQFF
V gene: TRBV18
D gene: TRBD1
clone size: -
J gene: TRBJ2-1

CDR3 DNA: TGTGCCAGCAGCCTAAGGACTGGGAACACCGGGGAGCTGTTTTTT
CDR3 protein: CASSLRTGNTGELFF
V gene: TRBV7-2
D gene: -
clone size: -
J gene: TRBJ2-2

CDR3 DNA: TGCGCCAGCAGCTTGGGCTACCTGAACACCGGGGAGCTGTTTTTT
CDR3 protein: CASSLGYLNTGELFF
V gene: TRBV5-1
D gene: -
clone size: -
J gene: TRBJ2-2

CDR3 DNA: TGTGCCAGCAGTGCAGACAGGGATTCACCCCTCCACTTT
CDR3 protein: CASSADRDSPLHF
V gene: TRBV27
D gene: TRBD1
clone size: -
J gene: TRBJ1-6

CDR3 DNA: TGTGCCAGCTCATCTACAGGAGGCAATCAGCCCCAGCATTTT
CDR3 protein: CASSSTGGNQPQHF
V gene: TRBV18
D gene: -
clone size: -
J gene: TRBJ1-5

CDR3 DNA: TGTGCCAGCAGCACCCTTAGCGGGAGGCGCGACTCGAACACCGGGGAGCTGTTTTTT
CDR3 protein: CASSTLSGRRDSNTGELFF
V gene: TRBV28
D gene: TRBD2
clone size: -
J gene: TRBJ2-2

CDR3 DNA: TGTGCCAGCAGCGTAGCTGGGGGCGCGAGGGAGACCCAGTACTTC
CDR3 protein: CASSVAGGARETQYF
V gene: TRBV9
D gene: -
clone size: once
J gene: TRBJ2-5

CDR3 DNA: TGTGCCAGCAGCCTTAAACAGGGGTATAATGAAAAACTGTTTTTT
CDR3 protein: CASSLKQGYNEKLFF
V gene: TRBV5-6
D gene: TRBD1
clone size: -
J gene: TRBJ1-4

CDR3 DNA: TGTGCCACCAGTTGGGGACAGAACACTGAAGCTTTCTTT
CDR3 protein: CATSWGQNTEAFF
V gene: TRBV15
D gene: -
clone size: -
J gene: TRBJ1-1

CDR3 DNA: TGTGCCAGCAACAAGAAGCGGGTTAGCTCCTACAATGAGCAGTTCTTC
CDR3 protein: CASNKKRVSSYNEQFF
V gene: TRBV5-6
D gene: -
clone size: -
J gene: TRBJ2-1

CDR3 DNA: TGTGCCAGCAGTGGCCCGGGACTCAGCTATAATTCACCCCTCCACTTT
CDR3 protein: CASSGPGLSYNSPLHF
V gene: TRBV2
D gene: -
clone size: -
J gene: TRBJ1-6

CDR3 DNA: TGTGCCAGCAGTTCAGGCAGCTCTGGAAACACCATATATTTT
CDR3 protein: CASSSGSSGNTIYF
V gene: TRBV6-5
D gene: -
clone size: -
J gene: TRBJ1-3

CDR3 DNA: TGTGCCAGCAGTTTTCTCGGACAGGGGATTGACTATGGCTACACCTTC
CDR3 protein: CASSFLGQGIDYGYTF
V gene: TRBV27
D gene: TRBD1
clone size: -
J gene: TRBJ1-2

CDR3 DNA: TGTGCCAGCAGCGTAGCGGTATTGAGAAGCCCAGCTTTCTTT
CDR3 protein: CASSVAVLRSPAFF
V gene: TRBV9
D gene: -
clone size: few
J gene: TRBJ1-1

CDR3 DNA: TGTGCCAGCAGCCTCGGACATTACACCGGGGAGCTGTTTTTT
CDR3 protein: CASSLGHYTGELFF
V gene: TRBV27
D gene: -
clone size: once
J gene: TRBJ2-2

CDR3 DNA: TGTGCCAGCAGCCAATTACGGGGGGCTGCAGAGACCCAGTACTTC
CDR3 protein: CASSQLRGAAETQYF
V gene: TRBV14
D gene: -
clone size: once
J gene: TRBJ2-5

CDR3 DNA: TGTGCCAGTAGTCCTTTACCGGGACAGAGAGCGGCTGAAGCTTTCTTT
CDR3 protein: CASSPLPGQRAAEAFF
V gene: TRBV19
D gene: TRBD1
clone size: -
J gene: TRBJ1-1

CDR3 DNA: TGTGCCAGTAGTATTACAGGGGAGGATTCACCCCTCCACTTT
CDR3 protein: CASSITGEDSPLHF
V gene: TRBV19
D gene: TRBD1
clone size: many
J gene: TRBJ1-6

CDR3 DNA: TGTGCCAGCAGTTTGGTAGCACGGAGTTCCCTCCACTTT
CDR3 protein: CASSLVARSSLHF
V gene: TRBV12-3/TRBV12-4
D gene: -
clone size: -
J gene: TRBJ1-6

CDR3 DNA: TGTGCCTGGATTGGGGGCCACTACAATGAGCAGTTCTTC
CDR3 protein: CAWIGGHYNEQFF
V gene: TRBV30
D gene: -
clone size: -
J gene: TRBJ2-1

CDR3 DNA: TGCGCCAGCAGTCAGATCAGGACAGGGGCCTACAATGAGCAGTTCTTC
CDR3 protein: CASSQIRTGAYNEQFF
V gene: TRBV5-1
D gene: TRBD1
clone size: -
J gene: TRBJ2-1

CDR3 DNA: TGTGCCAGCAGCTTGGGAGTGGGTACTACGTTCCTCGAGCAGTACTTC
CDR3 protein: CASSLGVGTTFLEQYF
V gene: TRBV5-6
D gene: -
clone size: few
J gene: TRBJ2-7

CDR3 DNA: TGTGCCAGCAGCCAGGGACAAAAGGCTTTCTTT
CDR3 protein: CASSQGQKAFF
V gene: TRBV5-4
D gene: -
clone size: few
J gene: TRBJ1-1

CDR3 DNA: TGTGCCACCAGCAGCCTACTAGCGGGGAAGGACAATGAGCAGTTCTTC
CDR3 protein: CATSSLLAGKDNEQFF
V gene: TRBV15
D gene: TRBD2
clone size: -
J gene: TRBJ2-1

CDR3 DNA: TGTGCCAGCAGCCCTATTAGCGGGAGGAGCTCCTACAATGAGCAGTTCTTC
CDR3 protein: CASSPISGRSSYNEQFF
V gene: TRBV5-6
D gene: TRBD2
clone size: few
J gene: TRBJ2-1

CDR3 DNA: TGCGCCAGCAGCTTGGTAGCGGGGGATATCTACGAGCAGTACTTC
CDR3 protein: CASSLVAGDIYEQYF
V gene: TRBV5-1
D gene: TRBD2
clone size: -
J gene: TRBJ2-7

CDR3 DNA: TGTGCCAGCAGTTTAGTGGGGCCGGAAGCTTTCTTT
CDR3 protein: CASSLVGPEAFF
V gene: TRBV12-3/TRBV12-4
D gene: -
clone size: few
J gene: TRBJ1-1

CDR3 DNA: TGTGCCAGCAGCTTTGAGGAACCCAAATATAACTATGGCTACACCTTC
CDR3 protein: CASSFEEPKYNYGYTF
V gene: TRBV5-5
D gene: -
clone size: -
J gene: TRBJ1-2

CDR3 DNA: TGTGCCAGCAGCTTACAGCCGCGTGAGCAGTACTTC
CDR3 protein: CASSLQPREQYF
V gene: TRBV5-5
D gene: -
clone size: -
J gene: TRBJ2-7